These T cell receptor beta chains were read from a single sample in a study of blood T cell repertoires in COVID-19. Only in-frame clones appear in the TCRdb table, and some are missing; sequencing was by immunoSEQ multiplex PCR. The table lists about 270,000 clones, around 86% of them singletons. Sample: peripheral blood. These receptor sequences come from an older woman who had recovered from COVID-19. The conserved cysteine and the conserved F or W are not part of the CDR3 here.

v_gene,j_gene,CDR3aa
TRBV2,TRBJ1-6,ASNRDSVSSPLH
TRBV10-3,TRBJ1-5,AISGTGPGEPQH
TRBV7-7,TRBJ2-5,ASSKTGVGETQY
TRBV7-9,TRBJ2-7,ASSLGAGRNEQY
TRBV27,TRBJ1-5,ASSPWDTLRRNQPQH
TRBV7-2,TRBJ2-1,ASSNQLYNEQF
TRBV29-1,TRBJ2-3,SSTGGAGDTQY
TRBV27,TRBJ1-2,ASSWKGQRFYGYT
TRBV7-6,TRBJ2-7,ASSREVKKTGPYEQY
TRBV6-6,TRBJ1-1,ASSPVAGETEAF
TRBV19,TRBJ1-5,ASSRGQVGYQPQH